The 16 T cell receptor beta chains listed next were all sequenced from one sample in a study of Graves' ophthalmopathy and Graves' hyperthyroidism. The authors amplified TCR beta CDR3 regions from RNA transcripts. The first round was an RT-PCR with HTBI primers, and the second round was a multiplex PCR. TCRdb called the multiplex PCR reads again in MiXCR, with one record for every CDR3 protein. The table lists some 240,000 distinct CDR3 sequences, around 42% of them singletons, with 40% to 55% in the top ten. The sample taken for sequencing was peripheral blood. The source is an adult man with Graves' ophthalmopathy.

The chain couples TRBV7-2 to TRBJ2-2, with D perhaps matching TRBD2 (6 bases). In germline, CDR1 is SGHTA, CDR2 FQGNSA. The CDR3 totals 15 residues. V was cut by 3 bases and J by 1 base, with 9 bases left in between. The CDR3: CASSLRGLNTGELFF. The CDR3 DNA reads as TGTGCCAGCAGCTTGAGGGGACTGAACACCGGGGAGCTGTTTTTT.

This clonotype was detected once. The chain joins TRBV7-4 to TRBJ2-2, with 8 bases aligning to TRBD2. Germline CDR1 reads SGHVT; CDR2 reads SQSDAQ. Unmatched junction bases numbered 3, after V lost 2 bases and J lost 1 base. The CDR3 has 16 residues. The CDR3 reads CASSLSAGGNTGELFF. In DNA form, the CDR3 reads TGTGCCAGCAGCTTATCGGCGGGGGGGAACACCGGGGAGCTGTTTTTT.

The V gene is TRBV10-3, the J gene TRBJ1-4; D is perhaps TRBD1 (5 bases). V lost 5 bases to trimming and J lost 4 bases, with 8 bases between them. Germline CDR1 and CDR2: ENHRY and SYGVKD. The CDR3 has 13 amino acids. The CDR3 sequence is CAISLDSNEKLFF. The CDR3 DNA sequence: TGTGCCATCAGTTTAGACAGTAATGAAAAACTGTTTTTT.

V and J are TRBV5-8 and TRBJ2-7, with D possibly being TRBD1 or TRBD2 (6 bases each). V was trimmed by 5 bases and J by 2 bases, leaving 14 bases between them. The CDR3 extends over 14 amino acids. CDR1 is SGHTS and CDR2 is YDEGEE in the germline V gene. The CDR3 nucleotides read TGTGCCAGCAGTTGGGGGGACACTCCCTACGAGCAGTACTTC. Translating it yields CASSWGDTPYEQYF.

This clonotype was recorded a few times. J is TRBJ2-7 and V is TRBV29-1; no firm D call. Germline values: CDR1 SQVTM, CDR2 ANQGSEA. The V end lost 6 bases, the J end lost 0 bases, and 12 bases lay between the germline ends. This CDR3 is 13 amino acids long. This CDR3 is CSVVTWSSYEQYF. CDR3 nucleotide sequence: TGCAGCGTGGTGACCTGGTCCTCCTACGAGCAGTACTTC.

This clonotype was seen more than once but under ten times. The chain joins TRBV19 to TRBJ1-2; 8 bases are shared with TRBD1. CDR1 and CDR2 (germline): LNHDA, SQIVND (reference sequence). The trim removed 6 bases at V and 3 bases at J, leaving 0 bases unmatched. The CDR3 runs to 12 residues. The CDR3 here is CASRDRDYGYTF. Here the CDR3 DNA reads TGTGCCAGTAGGGACAGGGACTATGGCTACACCTTC. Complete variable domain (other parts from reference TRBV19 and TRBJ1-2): DGGITQSPKYLFRKEGQNVTLSCEQNLNHDAMYWYRQDPGQGLRLIYYSQIVNDFQKGDIAEGYSVSREKKESFPLTVTSAQKNPTAFYLCASRDRDYGYTFGSGTRLTVV.

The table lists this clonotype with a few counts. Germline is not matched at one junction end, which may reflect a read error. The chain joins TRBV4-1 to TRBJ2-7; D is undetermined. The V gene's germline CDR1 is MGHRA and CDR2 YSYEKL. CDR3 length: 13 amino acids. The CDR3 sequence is CASSQDTVYEQYF. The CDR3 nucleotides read TGTGCCAGCAGCCAAGATACCGTCTACGAGCAGTACTTC.

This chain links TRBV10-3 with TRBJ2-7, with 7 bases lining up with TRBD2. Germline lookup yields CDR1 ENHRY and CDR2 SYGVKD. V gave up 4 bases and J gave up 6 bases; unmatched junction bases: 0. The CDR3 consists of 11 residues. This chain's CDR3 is CAISGGGEQYF. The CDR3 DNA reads TGTGCCATCAGTGGGGGGGGCGAGCAGTACTTC.

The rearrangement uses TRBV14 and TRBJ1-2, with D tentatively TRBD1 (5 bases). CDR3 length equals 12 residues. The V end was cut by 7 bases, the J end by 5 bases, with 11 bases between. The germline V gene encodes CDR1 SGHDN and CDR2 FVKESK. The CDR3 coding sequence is TGTGCCAGCAAGAGTCGGGGGTATGGCTACACCTTC. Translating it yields CASKSRGYGYTF.

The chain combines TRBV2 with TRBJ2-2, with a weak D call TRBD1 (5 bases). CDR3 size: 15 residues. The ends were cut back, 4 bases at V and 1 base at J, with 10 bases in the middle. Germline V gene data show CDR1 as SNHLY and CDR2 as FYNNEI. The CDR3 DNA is TGTGCCAGCAGTGTGGACACAAAGAACACCGGGGAGCTGTTTTTT. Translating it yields CASSVDTKNTGELFF.

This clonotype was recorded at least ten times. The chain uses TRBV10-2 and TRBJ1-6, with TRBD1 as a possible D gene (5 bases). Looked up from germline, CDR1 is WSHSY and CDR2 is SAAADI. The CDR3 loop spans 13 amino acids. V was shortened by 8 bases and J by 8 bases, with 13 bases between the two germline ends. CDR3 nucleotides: TGCGCCAGCGGGGCAGGGAACGATTCACCCCTCCACTTT. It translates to CASGAGNDSPLHF.

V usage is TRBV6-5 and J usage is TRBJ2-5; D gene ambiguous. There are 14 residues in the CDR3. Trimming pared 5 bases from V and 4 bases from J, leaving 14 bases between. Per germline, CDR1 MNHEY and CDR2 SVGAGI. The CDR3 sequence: CASSRSSGAETQYF. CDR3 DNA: TGTGCCAGCAGTCGATCGTCGGGTGCAGAGACCCAGTACTTC.

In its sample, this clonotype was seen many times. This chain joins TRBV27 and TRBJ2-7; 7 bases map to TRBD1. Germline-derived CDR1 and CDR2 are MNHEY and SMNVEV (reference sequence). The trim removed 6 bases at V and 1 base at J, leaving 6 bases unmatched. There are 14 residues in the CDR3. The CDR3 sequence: CASSPRDSSYEQYF. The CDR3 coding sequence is TGTGCCAGCAGCCCCCGGGACAGTTCCTACGAGCAGTACTTC.

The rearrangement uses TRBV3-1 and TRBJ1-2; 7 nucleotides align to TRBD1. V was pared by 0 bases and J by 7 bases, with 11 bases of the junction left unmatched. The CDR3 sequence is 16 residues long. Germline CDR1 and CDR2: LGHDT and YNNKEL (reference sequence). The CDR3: CASSQEMAGGRRGYTF. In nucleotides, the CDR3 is TGTGCCAGCAGCCAAGAGATGGCAGGGGGGCGGCGTGGCTACACCTTC.

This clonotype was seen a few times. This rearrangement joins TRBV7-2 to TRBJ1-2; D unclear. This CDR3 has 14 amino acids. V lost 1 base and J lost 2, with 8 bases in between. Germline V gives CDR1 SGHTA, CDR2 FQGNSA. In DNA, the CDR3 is TGTGCCAGCAGCTTAGGCCTTATAAACTATGGCTACACCTTC. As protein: CASSLGLINYGYTF.

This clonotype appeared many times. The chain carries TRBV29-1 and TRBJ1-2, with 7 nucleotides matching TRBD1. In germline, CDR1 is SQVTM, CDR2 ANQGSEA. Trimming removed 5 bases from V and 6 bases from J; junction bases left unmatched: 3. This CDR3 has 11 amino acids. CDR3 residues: CSVPQGDGYTF. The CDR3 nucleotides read TGCAGCGTTCCTCAGGGGGATGGCTACACCTTC.